One sample yielded the 27 T cell receptor beta chains listed below, sequenced in a study of CD8 T cells in Susac syndrome. Random hexamers were used to reverse transcribe an amount of 0.5 to 1 ug RNA. TCRdb re-called the immunoSEQ multiplex PCR reads through MiXCR, storing one row per CDR3 protein. This table holds roughly 200,000 distinct CDR3 sequences, about 95% found once. The sequenced sample was CD8+ T cells from PBMCs. These receptors were taken from a human donor with multiple sclerosis.

The V gene is TRBV5-1, the J gene TRBJ2-7; 8 nucleotides match TRBD1. Germline lookup yields CDR1 SGHRS and CDR2 YFSETQ. The V and J ends lost 3 bases and 6 bases, in that order; junction bases with no gene match: 5. The CDR3 runs 13 residues. As DNA, the CDR3 is TGCGCCAGCAGCTGGACAGGGAGCTCCGAGCAGTACTTC. It yields the protein CASSWTGSSEQYF.

This clonotype was observed a few times. The chain recombines TRBV27 with TRBJ1-1, with a tentative D call TRBD1 (5 bases). Germline V CDR1 and CDR2: MNHEY, SMNVEV (reference sequence). Trimming removed 3 bases from V and 3 bases from J, with 8 bases in between. The CDR3 has 13 amino acids. The CDR3, as DNA: TGTGCCAGCAGTTTGCAAGGGGACACTGAAGCTTTCTTT. The encoded protein is CASSLQGDTEAFF.

The gene calls are TRBV20-1 and TRBJ2-7; a possible D gene is TRBD1 (5 bases). Germline V gene sequence: CDR1 DFQATT, CDR2 SNEGSKA (reference sequence). The CDR3 is 11 residues long. V shed 2 bases and J shed 4 bases, with 6 bases lying between them. CDR3 nucleotides: TGCAGTGCTAGATCAGGGTACGAGCAGTACTTC. It specifies CSARSGYEQYF.

The gene calls are TRBV6-2 or TRBV6-3 and TRBJ1-2, with D unresolved. This CDR3 has 14 residues. V lost 5 bases and J 0 bases, leaving 10 bases between the germline ends. Germline CDR1 and CDR2: MNHEY and SVGEGT. This chain's CDR3 is CASSTPGANYGYTF. DNA of the CDR3: TGTGCCAGCAGTACTCCAGGAGCTAACTATGGCTACACCTTC.

The V and J genes are TRBV20-1 and TRBJ1-2; D may be TRBD1 (5 bases). The V gene lost 0 bases and the J gene lost 4 bases, with 9 bases spanning the gap. This CDR3 has 13 residues. The germline CDR1 and CDR2 sequences are DFQATT and SNEGSKA (reference sequence). For the CDR3, the DNA is TGCAGTGCTAGAGATCCGGGGCCCTATGGCTACACCTTC. This encodes CSARDPGPYGYTF.

The chain carries TRBV25-1 and TRBJ1-6; D remains unclear. The CDR3 is 14 amino acids. The germline gives CDR1 MGHDK, CDR2 SYGVNS. Trimming took 5 bases from V and 6 from J, leaving 11 bases between them. CDR3 sequence reads: CASSLLSGNSPLHF. For the CDR3, the DNA is TGTGCCAGCAGTCTCCTAAGCGGTAATTCACCCCTCCACTTT.

This rearrangement joins TRBV6-1 to TRBJ2-1, with D tentatively TRBD1 or TRBD2 (5 bases each). In germline, CDR1 is MNHNS, CDR2 SASEGT. The ends were cut back, 7 bases at V and 8 bases at J, with 24 bases in the middle. The CDR3 is 16 residues long. This CDR3 is CASIFRDDGPLDEQFF. The CDR3 nucleotides read TGTGCCAGCATCTTCAGGGACGACGGCCCCCTCGATGAGCAGTTCTTC.

The rearrangement links TRBV7-9 to TRBJ2-3, with 10 bases that match TRBD1. V trimming: 6 bases; J trimming: 4 bases; junction bases outside the gene matches: 10. This CDR3 is built from 16 residues. CDR1 and CDR2 (germline): SEHNR, FQNEAQ (reference sequence). The CDR3 region has the DNA TGTGCCAGCAGTTCCCTGACAGGGGGCCCGCCAGATACGCAGTATTTT. Protein: CASSSLTGGPPDTQYF.

As DNA, the CDR3 is TGTGCCAGCAGGGCTGGGGTCGGGGAAGCTTTCTTT. It codes for CASRAGVGEAFF. The chain recombines TRBV12-3 or TRBV12-4 with TRBJ1-1; D ambiguous. The CDR3 has 12 residues. Trimming cost V 6 bases and J 8 bases, with 13 bases left between them.

The chain uses TRBV30 and TRBJ2-7; 9 nucleotides align to TRBD2. In germline, CDR1 is GTSNPN, CDR2 SVGIG (reference sequence). With 5 bases clipped from V and 3 bases from J, the junction kept 2 bases outside the gene matches. CDR3 length: 12 amino acids. CDR3 loop: CAWGLANYEQYF. CDR3 nucleotide sequence: TGTGCCTGGGGACTAGCGAACTACGAGCAGTACTTC.

The chain combines TRBV3-1 with TRBJ1-1, with 7 bases matching TRBD1. The CDR3 is 13 residues long. Germline V gives CDR1 LGHDT, CDR2 YNNKEL (reference sequence). The trim removed 4 bases at V and 9 bases at J, leaving 8 bases unmatched. The CDR3 here is CASSLLRGLQAFF. CDR3 DNA: TGTGCCAGCAGCCTATTAAGGGGGCTTCAAGCTTTCTTT. Variable domain in full (rest from reference TRBV3-1 and TRBJ1-1): DTAVSQTPKYLVTQMGNDKSIKCEQNLGHDTMYWYKQDSKKFLKIMFSYNNKELIINETVPNRFSPKSPDKAHLNLHINSLELGDSAVYFCASSLLRGLQAFFGQGTRLTVV.

V is TRBV13 and J is TRBJ1-5, with D hard to call. Germline-derived CDR1 and CDR2 are PRHDT and FYEKMQ (reference sequence). This CDR3 is built from 15 residues. Trimming shortened V by 5 bases and J by 0 bases, and 11 bases separated the two germline ends. For the CDR3, the DNA is TGTGCCAGCAGCCGCCGGGAGTATAGCAATCAGCCCCAGCATTTT. It yields the protein CASSRREYSNQPQHF.

The chain recombines TRBV29-1 with TRBJ1-2; 11 bases fit TRBD1. J was trimmed by 4 bases and V by 7 bases; bases with no gene match: 5. The CDR3 extends over 13 amino acids. The germline V gene has CDR1 SQVTM and CDR2 ANQGSEA. CDR3 nucleotides: TGCAGCGCCCGGACAGGGGGCAGCTATGGCTACACCTTC. Protein product: CSARTGGSYGYTF.

The chain uses TRBV7-8 and TRBJ1-6, with 8 bases aligning to TRBD1. The CDR3 covers 16 residues. The germline CDR1 and CDR2 sequences are SGHVS and FQNEAQ. The junction had 8 bases not matched to a gene; V was cut back by 5 bases and J by 5 bases. CDR3 nucleotide sequence: TGTGCCAGCAGCCACAACCGGGACAGGCATAATTCACCCCTCCACTTT. This translates into CASSHNRDRHNSPLHF.

The chain combines TRBV4-1 with TRBJ2-2; TRBD2 aligns across 8 bases. The J segment lost 1 base and the V segment lost 3 bases, leaving 1 base of the junction unmatched. CDR1 is MGHRA and CDR2 is YSYEKL in the germline V gene. The CDR3 covers 15 residues. The CDR3 spells CASSHLAGNTGELFF. The CDR3 DNA reads TGCGCCAGCAGCCATCTAGCGGGGAACACCGGGGAGCTGTTTTTT.

This CDR3 is CASSLFGAGQYF. CDR3 nucleotides: TGTGCCAGCAGTTTGTTTGGGGCAGGGCAGTACTTC. This chain uses TRBV28 with TRBJ2-7; tentatively, D is TRBD1 (5 bases). This CDR3 region has 12 residues. Trimming removed 3 bases at V and 9 bases at J, with 12 bases between. CDR1 MDHEN and CDR2 SYDVKM come from the germline V gene.

The chain links TRBV5-1 to TRBJ1-4; D remains unclear. Germline lookup yields CDR1 SGHRS and CDR2 YFSETQ. The CDR3 consists of 14 residues. Trimming pared 6 bases from V and 6 bases from J, leaving 15 bases between. This CDR3 reads CASTTSFFDEKLFF. In nucleotides, the CDR3 is TGCGCCAGCACCACGTCGTTTTTCGATGAAAAACTGTTTTTT.

The V call is TRBV11-2, the J call TRBJ2-7, with TRBD1 identical over 10 bases. The junction had 11 bases not matched to a gene; V was cut back by 5 bases and J by 4 bases. CDR3 length equals 16 residues. Germline-derived CDR1 and CDR2 are SGHAT and FQNNGV. The CDR3 reads CASSPVWGQGRYEQYF. The CDR3 DNA follows: TGTGCCAGCAGCCCAGTATGGGGACAGGGGCGTTACGAGCAGTACTTC.

The rearrangement joins TRBV29-1 to TRBJ2-7, with 7 bases identical to TRBD1. Trimming at V came to 3 bases and at J to 2 bases, leaving 7 bases not matched to a gene. The CDR3 loop spans 14 amino acids. Germline V lookup: CDR1 SQVTM, CDR2 ANQGSEA. The CDR3 here is CSVETTGSTYEQYF. The CDR3 region has the DNA TGCAGCGTTGAGACGACAGGGTCCACCTACGAGCAGTACTTC.

J is TRBJ1-5 and V is TRBV29-1, with D perhaps matching TRBD1 (5 bases). The CDR3 is 13 residues long. Germline CDR1 and CDR2: SQVTM and ANQGSEA. The germline V and J ends were trimmed by 4 bases and 8 bases, with 15 bases remaining between them. Here the CDR3 reads CSVGSEGIEPQHF. CDR3 DNA: TGCAGCGTTGGATCAGAGGGGATCGAGCCCCAGCATTTT.

In this sample, this clonotype turned up once. The chain carries TRBV11-2 and TRBJ1-2, with D perhaps matching TRBD1 (6 bases). The germline gives CDR1 SGHAT, CDR2 FQNNGV. The CDR3 has 14 residues. With 6 bases removed from V and 5 bases from J, the gap between germline ends came to 16 bases. CDR3 region: CASSSPTGMYGYTF. For the CDR3, the DNA is TGTGCCAGCAGTTCCCCCACAGGGATGTATGGCTACACCTTC.

The CDR3 nucleotides read TGTGCCTGGAACAGGGGGCCTTCGTTCTATGGCTACACCTTC. This translates into CAWNRGPSFYGYTF. The V call is TRBV30, the J call TRBJ1-2, with TRBD1 identical over 9 bases. V trimming: 4 bases; J trimming: 4 bases; junction bases outside the gene matches: 7. CDR1 is GTSNPN, CDR2 SVGIG, per germline (reference sequence). This CDR3 has 14 amino acids.

The J gene is TRBJ2-3, the V gene TRBV9, with D tentatively TRBD2 (5 bases). The CDR3 contains 15 residues. Per the germline V gene, CDR1 is SGDLS and CDR2 is YYNGEE. Deletions cut 0 bases from V and 3 bases from J, with 11 bases between. CDR3 in amino acids: CASSVGGSGTDTQYF. CDR3 bases: TGTGCCAGCAGCGTAGGTGGATCGGGAACAGATACGCAGTATTTT.

The V gene is TRBV29-1, the J gene TRBJ2-1, with 14 bases that match TRBD2. The V gene's germline CDR1 is SQVTM and CDR2 ANQGSEA. Trimming at V came to 6 bases and at J to 9 bases, leaving 4 bases not matched to a gene. The CDR3 length is 13 residues. The CDR3: CSVGTSGSIEQFF. DNA for the CDR3: TGCAGCGTCGGGACTAGCGGGAGTATTGAGCAGTTCTTC.

V and J are TRBV20-1 and TRBJ1-1; a weak D match, TRBD1 (6 bases). From germline, CDR1 is DFQATT and CDR2 SNEGSKA (reference sequence). V was clipped by 3 bases and J by 0 bases, with 14 bases between them. The length of the CDR3 is 15 residues. CDR3 coding DNA: TGCAGTGCTAGGAACAGGGAATTGGTGAACACTGAAGCTTTCTTT. Protein: CSARNRELVNTEAFF.

The rearrangement uses TRBV4-1 and TRBJ1-5; tentative D call: TRBD1 (5 bases). The ends were cut back, 5 bases at V and 9 bases at J, with 17 bases in the middle. The V gene's germline CDR1 is MGHRA and CDR2 YSYEKL. The CDR3 extends over 14 amino acids. CDR3 sequence: CASSYGHLSRPQHF. CDR3 nucleotide sequence: TGCGCCAGCAGCTACGGACACTTGTCGAGGCCCCAGCATTTT.

This sequence joins TRBV13 and TRBJ2-1; TRBD2 matches 10 bases. Trimming removed 7 bases from V and 6 bases from J; junction bases left unmatched: 12. The CDR3 loop spans 16 amino acids. CDR1 is PRHDT and CDR2 is FYEKMQ in the germline V gene (reference sequence). CDR3 protein: CASTERASGSANEQFF. In DNA, the CDR3 is TGTGCCAGCACCGAACGGGCTAGCGGGAGCGCCAATGAGCAGTTCTTC.